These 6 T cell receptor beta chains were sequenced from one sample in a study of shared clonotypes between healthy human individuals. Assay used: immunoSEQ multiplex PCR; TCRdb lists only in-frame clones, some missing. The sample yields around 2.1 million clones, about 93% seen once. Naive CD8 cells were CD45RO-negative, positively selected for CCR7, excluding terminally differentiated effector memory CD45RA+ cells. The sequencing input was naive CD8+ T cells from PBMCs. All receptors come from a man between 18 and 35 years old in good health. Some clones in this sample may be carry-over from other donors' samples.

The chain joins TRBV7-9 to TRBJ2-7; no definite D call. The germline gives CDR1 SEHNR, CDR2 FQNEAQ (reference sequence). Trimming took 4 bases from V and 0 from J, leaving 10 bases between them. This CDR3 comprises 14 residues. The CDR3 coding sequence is TGTGCCAGCAGCTATCCCCCGAGCTCCTACGAGCAGTACTTC. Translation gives CASSYPPSSYEQYF.

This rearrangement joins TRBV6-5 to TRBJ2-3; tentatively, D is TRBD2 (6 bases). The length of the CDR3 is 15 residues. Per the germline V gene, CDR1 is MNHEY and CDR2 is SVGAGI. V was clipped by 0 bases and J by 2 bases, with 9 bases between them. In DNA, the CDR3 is TGTGCCAGCAGTTACTCGGGACTCTTCACAGATACGCAGTATTTT. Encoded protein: CASSYSGLFTDTQYF.

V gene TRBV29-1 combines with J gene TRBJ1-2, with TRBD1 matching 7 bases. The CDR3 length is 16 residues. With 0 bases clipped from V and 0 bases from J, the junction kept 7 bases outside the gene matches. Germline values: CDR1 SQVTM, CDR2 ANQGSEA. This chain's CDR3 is CSVEDRGDSPNYGYTF. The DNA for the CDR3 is TGCAGCGTTGAAGATCGGGGGGACAGTCCTAACTATGGCTACACCTTC.

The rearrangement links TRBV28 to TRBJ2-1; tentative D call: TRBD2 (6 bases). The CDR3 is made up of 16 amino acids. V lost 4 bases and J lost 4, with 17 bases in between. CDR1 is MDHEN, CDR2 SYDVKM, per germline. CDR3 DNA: TGTGCCAGCAGTTCACGCGGGAAGAGCTTATACAATGAGCAGTTCTTC. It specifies CASSSRGKSLYNEQFF.

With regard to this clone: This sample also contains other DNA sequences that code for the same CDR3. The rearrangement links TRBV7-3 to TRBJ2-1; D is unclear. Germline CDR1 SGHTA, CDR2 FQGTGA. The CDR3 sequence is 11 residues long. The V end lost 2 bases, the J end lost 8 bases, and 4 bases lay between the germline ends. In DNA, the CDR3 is TGTGCCAGCAGCTTATCGGATGAGCAGTTCTTC. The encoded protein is CASSLSDEQFF.

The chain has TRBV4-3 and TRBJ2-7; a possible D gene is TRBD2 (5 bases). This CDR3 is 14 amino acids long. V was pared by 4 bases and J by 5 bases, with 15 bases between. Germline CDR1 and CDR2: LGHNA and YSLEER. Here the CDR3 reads CASSLGGGRNEQYF. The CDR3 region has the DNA TGCGCCAGCAGCCTAGGCGGCGGGCGAAACGAGCAGTACTTC.